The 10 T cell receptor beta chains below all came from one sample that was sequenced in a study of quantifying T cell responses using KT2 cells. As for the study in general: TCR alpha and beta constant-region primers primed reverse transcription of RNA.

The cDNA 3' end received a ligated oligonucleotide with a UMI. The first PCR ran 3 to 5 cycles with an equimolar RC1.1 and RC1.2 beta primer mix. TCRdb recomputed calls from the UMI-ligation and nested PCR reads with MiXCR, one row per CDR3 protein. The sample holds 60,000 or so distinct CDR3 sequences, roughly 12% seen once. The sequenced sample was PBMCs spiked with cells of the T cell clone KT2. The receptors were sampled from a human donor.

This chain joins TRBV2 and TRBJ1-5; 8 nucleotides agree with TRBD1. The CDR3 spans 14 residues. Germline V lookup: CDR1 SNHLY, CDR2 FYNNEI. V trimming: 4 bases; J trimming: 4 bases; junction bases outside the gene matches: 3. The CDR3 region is CASSGDRYNQPQHF. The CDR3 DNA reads TGTGCCAGCAGTGGGGACAGGTATAATCAGCCCCAGCATTTT.

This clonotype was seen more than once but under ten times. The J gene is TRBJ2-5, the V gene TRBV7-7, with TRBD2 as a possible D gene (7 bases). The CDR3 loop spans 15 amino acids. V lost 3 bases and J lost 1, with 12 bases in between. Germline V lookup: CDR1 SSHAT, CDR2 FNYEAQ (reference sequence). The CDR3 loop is CASSLGGAIQETQYF. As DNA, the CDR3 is TGTGCCAGCAGCTTGGGGGGGGCAATCCAAGAGACCCAGTACTTC.

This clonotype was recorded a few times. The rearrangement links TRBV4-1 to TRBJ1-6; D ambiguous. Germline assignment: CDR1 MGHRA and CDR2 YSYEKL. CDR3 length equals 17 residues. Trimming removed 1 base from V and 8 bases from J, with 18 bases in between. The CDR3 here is CASSQAPHYLTYSPLHF. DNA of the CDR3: TGCGCCAGCAGCCAAGCTCCCCACTATCTGACGTATTCACCCCTCCACTTT.

The CDR3 nucleotides read TGTGCCAGCAGTGCCAGGGGGTATTCGACAGATACGCAGTATTTT. Protein product: CASSARGYSTDTQYF. The chain couples TRBV6-1 to TRBJ2-3; 7 bases align to TRBD1. The CDR3 consists of 15 residues. CDR1 and CDR2 from the germline V gene are MNHNS and SASEGT. Unmatched junction bases numbered 7, after V lost 4 bases and J lost 3 bases.

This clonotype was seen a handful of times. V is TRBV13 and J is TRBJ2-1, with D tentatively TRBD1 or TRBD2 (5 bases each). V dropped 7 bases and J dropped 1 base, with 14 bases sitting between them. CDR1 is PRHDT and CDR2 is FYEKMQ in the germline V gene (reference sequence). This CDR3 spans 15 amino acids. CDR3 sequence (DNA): TGTGCCAGCACCCCTTGGGGGATATCCTACAATGAGCAGTTCTTC. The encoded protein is CASTPWGISYNEQFF.

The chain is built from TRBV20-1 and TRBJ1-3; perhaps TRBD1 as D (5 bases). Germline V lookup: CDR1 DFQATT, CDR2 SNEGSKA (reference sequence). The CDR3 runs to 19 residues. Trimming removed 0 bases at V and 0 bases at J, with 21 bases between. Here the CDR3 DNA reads TGCAGTGCTAGAGATAAAGGCGGGGCCGCGTTGATCTCTGGAAACACCATATATTTT. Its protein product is CSARDKGGAALISGNTIYF.

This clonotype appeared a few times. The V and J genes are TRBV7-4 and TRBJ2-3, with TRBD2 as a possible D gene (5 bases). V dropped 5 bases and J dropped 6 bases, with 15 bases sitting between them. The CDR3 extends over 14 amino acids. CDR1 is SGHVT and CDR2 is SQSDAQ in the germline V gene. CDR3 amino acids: CASSPRPTGDTQYF. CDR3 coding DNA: TGTGCCAGCAGCCCTCGGCCTACGGGGGATACGCAGTATTTT.

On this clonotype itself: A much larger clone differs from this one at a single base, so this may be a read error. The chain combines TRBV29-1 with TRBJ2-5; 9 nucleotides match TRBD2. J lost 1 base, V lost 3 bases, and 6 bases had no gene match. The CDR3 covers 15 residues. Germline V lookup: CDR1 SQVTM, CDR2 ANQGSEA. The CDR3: CSVDRAGGSQETQYF. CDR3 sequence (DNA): TGCAGCGTTGACCGAGCGGGGGGCTCCCAAGAGACCCAGTACTTC.

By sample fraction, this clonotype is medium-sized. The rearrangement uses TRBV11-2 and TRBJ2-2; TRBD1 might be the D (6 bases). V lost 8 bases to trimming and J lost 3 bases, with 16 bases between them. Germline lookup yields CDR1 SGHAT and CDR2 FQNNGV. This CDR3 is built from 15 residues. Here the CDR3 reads CASVGSRGDTGELFF. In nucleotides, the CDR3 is TGTGCCAGCGTCGGCAGCAGGGGAGACACCGGGGAGCTGTTTTTT.

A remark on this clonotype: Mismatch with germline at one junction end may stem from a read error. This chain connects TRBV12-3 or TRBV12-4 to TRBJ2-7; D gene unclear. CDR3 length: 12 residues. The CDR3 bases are TGTGCCAGCTCCCGGCTGGAGACAACGAGACACTTC. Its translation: CASSRLETTRHF.